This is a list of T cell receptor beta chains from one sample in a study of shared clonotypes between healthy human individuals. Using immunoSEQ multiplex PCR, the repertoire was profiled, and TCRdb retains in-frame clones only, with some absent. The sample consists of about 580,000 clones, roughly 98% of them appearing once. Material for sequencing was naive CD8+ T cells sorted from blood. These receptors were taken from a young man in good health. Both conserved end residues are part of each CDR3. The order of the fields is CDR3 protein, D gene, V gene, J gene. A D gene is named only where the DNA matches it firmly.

CDR3aa: CASSPVGLADNEQFF
d_gene: TRBD2
v_gene: TRBV9
j_gene: TRBJ2-1

CDR3aa: CASSDGYEQYF
d_gene: -
v_gene: TRBV6-4
j_gene: TRBJ2-7

CDR3aa: CASSLGTDKNIQYF
d_gene: -
v_gene: TRBV7-6
j_gene: TRBJ2-4

CDR3aa: CASSSTGGVYEQYF
d_gene: TRBD1
v_gene: TRBV2
j_gene: TRBJ2-7

CDR3aa: CASSSRLEGDTQYF
d_gene: -
v_gene: TRBV11-2
j_gene: TRBJ2-3

CDR3aa: CASSLGEGTYEQYF
d_gene: TRBD2
v_gene: TRBV9
j_gene: TRBJ2-7

CDR3aa: CASSSGQGGTDTQYF
d_gene: TRBD1
v_gene: TRBV5-1
j_gene: TRBJ2-3

CDR3aa: CASSGGATDTQYF
d_gene: -
v_gene: TRBV7-6
j_gene: TRBJ2-3

CDR3aa: CASSPRGGADTQYF
d_gene: TRBD2
v_gene: TRBV5-5
j_gene: TRBJ2-3

CDR3aa: CASSGQDMNTEAFF
d_gene: -
v_gene: TRBV2
j_gene: TRBJ1-1

CDR3aa: CASSLQGRNIQYF
d_gene: -
v_gene: TRBV5-6
j_gene: TRBJ2-4

CDR3aa: CASSYSSEGVQPQHF
d_gene: -
v_gene: TRBV6-5
j_gene: TRBJ1-5

CDR3aa: CASSFGYEQYF
d_gene: -
v_gene: TRBV27
j_gene: TRBJ2-7

CDR3aa: CATSKAGTSYEQYF
d_gene: -
v_gene: TRBV15
j_gene: TRBJ2-7

CDR3aa: CASSQVRLAEDKKSYEQYF
d_gene: TRBD2
v_gene: TRBV4-2
j_gene: TRBJ2-7

CDR3aa: CASSLGTSLDTQYF
d_gene: -
v_gene: TRBV7-9
j_gene: TRBJ2-3

CDR3aa: CASSLGLARNEQYF
d_gene: -
v_gene: TRBV27
j_gene: TRBJ2-7

CDR3aa: CASSLGFATEAFF
d_gene: -
v_gene: TRBV28
j_gene: TRBJ1-1

CDR3aa: CSIRDLETQYF
d_gene: -
v_gene: TRBV29-1
j_gene: TRBJ2-5

CDR3aa: CASRSTDFYGYTF
d_gene: -
v_gene: TRBV5-1
j_gene: TRBJ1-2

CDR3aa: CASSFRDGNTEAFF
d_gene: -
v_gene: TRBV5-4
j_gene: TRBJ1-1

CDR3aa: CASSLVASGSYNEQFF
d_gene: TRBD2
v_gene: TRBV5-1
j_gene: TRBJ2-1

CDR3aa: CASSSIREPLREQYF
d_gene: -
v_gene: TRBV28
j_gene: TRBJ2-7

CDR3aa: CAVTGGPNYEQYF
d_gene: TRBD2
v_gene: TRBV5-4
j_gene: TRBJ2-7

CDR3aa: CASRGTSGRSEQFF
d_gene: TRBD2
v_gene: TRBV27
j_gene: TRBJ2-1

CDR3aa: CASSVPGSLYEQYF
d_gene: -
v_gene: TRBV6-1
j_gene: TRBJ2-7

CDR3aa: CATSPSRGNNQPQHF
d_gene: -
v_gene: TRBV15
j_gene: TRBJ1-5

CDR3aa: CSVEPPAKNIQYF
d_gene: -
v_gene: TRBV29-1
j_gene: TRBJ2-4

CDR3aa: CASSSSGGFYEQYF
d_gene: TRBD1
v_gene: TRBV18
j_gene: TRBJ2-7

CDR3aa: CASSERPGQNGNTIYF
d_gene: -
v_gene: TRBV6-1
j_gene: TRBJ1-3

CDR3aa: CASSWREMGYNEQFF
d_gene: TRBD2
v_gene: TRBV5-1
j_gene: TRBJ2-1

CDR3aa: CSVEDRRWRQGWINTEAFF
d_gene: TRBD1
v_gene: TRBV29-1
j_gene: TRBJ1-1

CDR3aa: CASSFTGGDYSNQPQHF
d_gene: TRBD1
v_gene: TRBV5-6
j_gene: TRBJ1-5

CDR3aa: CASSWDRAMGETQYF
d_gene: TRBD1
v_gene: TRBV5-1
j_gene: TRBJ2-5

CDR3aa: CASSSTSGPSYEQYF
d_gene: TRBD2
v_gene: TRBV14
j_gene: TRBJ2-7

CDR3aa: CASSPGLTYNEQFF
d_gene: -
v_gene: TRBV5-6
j_gene: TRBJ2-1

CDR3aa: CASSQATGGRETQYF
d_gene: TRBD1
v_gene: TRBV14
j_gene: TRBJ2-5

CDR3aa: CASKSDTQYF
d_gene: -
v_gene: TRBV7-2
j_gene: TRBJ2-3

CDR3aa: CASSLSLAGLGEQFF
d_gene: TRBD2
v_gene: TRBV7-9
j_gene: TRBJ2-1

CDR3aa: CASSSAGVDTGELFF
d_gene: TRBD2
v_gene: TRBV5-4
j_gene: TRBJ2-2

CDR3aa: CASSLEDLGYEQYF
d_gene: -
v_gene: TRBV7-2
j_gene: TRBJ2-7

CDR3aa: CASSVGGTGVNEQFF
d_gene: TRBD1
v_gene: TRBV9
j_gene: TRBJ2-1

CDR3aa: CASSPGLTDTQYF
d_gene: -
v_gene: TRBV11-1
j_gene: TRBJ2-3

CDR3aa: CASSFRVWYNEQFF
d_gene: -
v_gene: TRBV5-1
j_gene: TRBJ2-1

CDR3aa: CASSESETQYF
d_gene: -
v_gene: TRBV25-1
j_gene: TRBJ2-5

CDR3aa: CASSLDLGGYGELFF
d_gene: -
v_gene: TRBV11-2
j_gene: TRBJ2-2

CDR3aa: CASTEGPSREQYF
d_gene: -
v_gene: TRBV2
j_gene: TRBJ2-7

CDR3aa: CASSLGPTGTDTQYF
d_gene: -
v_gene: TRBV4-1
j_gene: TRBJ2-3

CDR3aa: CASSLSSVYGYTF
d_gene: -
v_gene: TRBV28
j_gene: TRBJ1-2

CDR3aa: CASSPQVSGANVLTF
d_gene: -
v_gene: TRBV6-4
j_gene: TRBJ2-6

CDR3aa: CASSHDQDLKQFF
d_gene: -
v_gene: TRBV11-1
j_gene: TRBJ2-1

CDR3aa: CASSAGRGPYEQYF
d_gene: -
v_gene: TRBV14
j_gene: TRBJ2-7

CDR3aa: CSVGGTGLGEQYF
d_gene: TRBD1
v_gene: TRBV29-1
j_gene: TRBJ2-7